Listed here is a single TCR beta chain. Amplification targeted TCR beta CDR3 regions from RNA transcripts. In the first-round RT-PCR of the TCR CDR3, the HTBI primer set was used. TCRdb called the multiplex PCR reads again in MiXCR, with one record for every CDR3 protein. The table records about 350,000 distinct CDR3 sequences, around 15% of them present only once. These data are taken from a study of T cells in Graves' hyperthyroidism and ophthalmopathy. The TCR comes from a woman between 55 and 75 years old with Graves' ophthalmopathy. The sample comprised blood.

CDR3 loop: CASTEEPDTQYF. CDR3 nucleotide sequence: TGTGCCAGCACCGAGGAGCCAGATACGCAGTATTTT. This sequence joins TRBV25-1 and TRBJ2-3; D is ambiguous. This CDR3 is built from 12 residues. The V gene's germline CDR1 is MGHDK and CDR2 SYGVNS. V lost 7 bases, J lost 4 bases, and 9 bases lay in between.